The rows below give T cell receptor beta chains drawn from one sample of a study of blood T cell repertoires in COVID-19. Assay used: immunoSEQ multiplex PCR; TCRdb lists only in-frame clones, some missing. The table includes 89,000 or so clones, roughly 96% detected once. Sequencing was performed on peripheral blood. The receptors were gathered from a human donor with active COVID-19. The donor label of this sample is uncertain. The CDR3 runs from the conserved cysteine through the conserved F or W. Each record gives: V gene, J gene, clone size, D gene, CDR3 DNA, CDR3 protein. The D gene is left open where the match is weak. Not every row has a clone size; where given, it reads once, few, many or a size class.

>TRBV18|TRBJ2-1|once|TRBD1
TGTGCCAGCTCGCTTGGACAGGGGGCAAATGAGCAGTTCTTC
CASSLGQGANEQFF
>TRBV20-1|TRBJ1-1|.|.
TGCAGTGGAATAGAAACTGAAGCTTTCTTT
CSGIETEAFF
>TRBV12-3/TRBV12-4|TRBJ1-6|.|TRBD1
TGTGCCAGCTGGACAGGGATTGATTCACCCCTCCACTTT
CASWTGIDSPLHF
>TRBV13|TRBJ1-1|.|.
TGTGCCAGCAGCTTAAACAGGGCTGGCACTGAAGCTTTCTTT
CASSLNRAGTEAFF
>TRBV27|TRBJ2-7|.|.
TGTGCCAGCAGCCCCACTAGGGTCTCCTACGAGCAGTACTTC
CASSPTRVSYEQYF
>TRBV12-3/TRBV12-4|TRBJ2-7|.|TRBD1
TGTGCCAGCAGTACCGGGACAGGGAACGAGCAGTACTTC
CASSTGTGNEQYF
>TRBV19|TRBJ2-7|.|.
TGTGCCAGTAGTGGCGGAAGTTACGAGCAGTACTTC
CASSGGSYEQYF
>TRBV18|TRBJ1-1|.|.
TGTGCCAGCTCACCCCGAGACGGACTGAGCGGCACTGAAGCTTTCTTT
CASSPRDGLSGTEAFF
>TRBV18|TRBJ2-3|.|TRBD2
TGTGCCAGCTCGAGGACTAGCGGGCGGACAGATACGCAGTATTTT
CASSRTSGRTDTQYF
>TRBV19|TRBJ2-2|.|.
TGTGCCACAAGACCGGGACAAAACACCGGGGAGCTGTTTTTT
CATRPGQNTGELFF
>TRBV7-9|TRBJ2-1|.|.
TGTGCCAGCGGCGCCCTGGGGGGGCCAACCTCCTACAATGAGCAGTTCTTC
CASGALGGPTSYNEQFF
>TRBV5-4|TRBJ2-3|.|.
TGTGCCAGCAGCTCCGAACCTCAATTTGTGGAGCGAACGCAGTATTTT
CASSSEPQFVERTQYF
>TRBV29-1|TRBJ2-7|.|TRBD1
TGCAGCGTTGTGGACAGGGGGCTGGGCTACGAGCAGTACTTC
CSVVDRGLGYEQYF
>TRBV19|TRBJ2-2|.|TRBD2
TGTGCCAGTAGTATACTAGCGGGAGGACGGACCGGGGAGCTGTTTTTT
CASSILAGGRTGELFF
>TRBV11-2|TRBJ1-1|.|.
TGTGCCAGCAGCTTAGTAGGGGGTGGGTACACTGAAGCTTTCTTT
CASSLVGGGYTEAFF
>TRBV2|TRBJ1-2|.|.
TGTGCCAGCAGCCCTTTGTCGTATGGCTACACCTTC
CASSPLSYGYTF
>TRBV2|TRBJ2-5|.|.
TGTGCCAGGGGACCAGCGGGAGAGACCCAGTACTTC
CARGPAGETQYF
>TRBV13|TRBJ2-5|.|.
TGTGCCAGCAGCTTACGGGGTCGGGAGACCCAGTACTTC
CASSLRGRETQYF
>TRBV7-9|TRBJ1-1|.|TRBD1
TGTGCCAGCAGCTCTCCCAGCGGGCAGGGGGCGCGTAACACTGAAGCTTTCTTT
CASSSPSGQGARNTEAFF
>TRBV5-6|TRBJ1-1|.|.
TGTGCCAGCAGCTATGGTGGGGCGTCGGGCACTGAAGCTTTCTTT
CASSYGGASGTEAFF
>TRBV6-5|TRBJ2-7|.|.
TGTGCCAGCAGTTACTCTGGGAGGAAAGCCTACGAGCAGTACTTC
CASSYSGRKAYEQYF
>TRBV18|TRBJ2-1|.|TRBD1
TGTGCCAGCTCCCCTCAGGGGGTGGGTGAGCAGTTCTTC
CASSPQGVGEQFF
>TRBV5-5|TRBJ2-5|.|.
TGTGCCAGCAGCTTGGAGGAGGCAGGGGCGCGGGAGACCCAGTACTTC
CASSLEEAGARETQYF
>TRBV19|TRBJ1-6|.|TRBD1
TGTGCCAGTAGTATTCTGGACAGGAATAATTCACCCCTCCACTTT
CASSILDRNNSPLHF
>TRBV18|TRBJ1-1|.|.
TGTGCCAGCTCACCGGCCAGGAAAAACACTGAAGCTTTCTTT
CASSPARKNTEAFF
>TRBV2|TRBJ1-2|.|.
TGTGGCAGCATTATGAGACAGAAGTATGGCTACACCTTC
CGSIMRQKYGYTF
>TRBV7-9|TRBJ1-6|few|.
TGTGCCAGCAGCTTAGTTGCAGGGCTCTCACCCCTCCACTTT
CASSLVAGLSPLHF
>TRBV5-1|TRBJ2-1|.|TRBD1
TGCGCCAGCAGCTTACAGGGGAATGAGCAGTTCTTC
CASSLQGNEQFF
>TRBV7-2|TRBJ1-5|.|.
TGTGCCAGCAGCTTAGCGGGGGCCAACCTCTATAGCAATCAGCCCCAGCATTTT
CASSLAGANLYSNQPQHF
>TRBV5-1|TRBJ1-1|.|.
TGCGCCAGCAGCACCGGACGGGGGGGGACCACTGAAGCTTTCTTT
CASSTGRGGTTEAFF
>TRBV28|TRBJ1-3|.|.
TGTGCCAGCAGTTTGTTTGCCAGGGTCTCTGGAAACACCATATATTTT
CASSLFARVSGNTIYF
>TRBV9|TRBJ2-6|.|.
TGTGCCAGCAATCCAGGTAACTCTGGGGCCAACGTCCTGACTTTC
CASNPGNSGANVLTF
>TRBV19|TRBJ2-7|.|TRBD1
TGTGCCAGTAGTATAGCGGGACAGGGGAACTACGAGCAGTACTTC
CASSIAGQGNYEQYF
>TRBV14|TRBJ1-1|few|.
TGTGCCAGCAGCCAAGGGGCGCAGGAGGCTAACACTGAAGCTTTCTTT
CASSQGAQEANTEAFF
>TRBV15|TRBJ2-3|once|TRBD2
TGTGCCACCAGCAGAAAACGGACTAGCGGGAGTAGCACAGATACGCAGTATTTT
CATSRKRTSGSSTDTQYF
>TRBV2|TRBJ2-7|.|.
TGTGCCAACACAGGGCCGACATACGAGCAGTACTTC
CANTGPTYEQYF
>TRBV28|TRBJ2-3|.|TRBD2
TGTGCCAGCAGTTTGGGCGGGAGTGGAACCCTCACAGATACGCAGTATTTT
CASSLGGSGTLTDTQYF
>TRBV15|TRBJ2-7|.|TRBD2
TGTGCCACCAGCACGGGACTAGCGGGAGGGCCCTACGAGCAGTACTTC
CATSTGLAGGPYEQYF
>TRBV6-7|TRBJ1-1|.|.
TGTGCCGGAGCAACGACGGGTTTCACTGAAGCTTTCTTT
CAGATTGFTEAFF
>TRBV18|TRBJ1-1|.|TRBD1
TGTGCCAGCTCAACGACAGGGGGCAGGGCTGAAGCTTTCTTT
CASSTTGGRAEAFF
>TRBV5-1|TRBJ2-3|.|TRBD1
TGCGCCAGCAGCGTGGACAGGGGGACAGATACGCAGTATTTT
CASSVDRGTDTQYF
>TRBV6-5|TRBJ1-1|.|.
TGTGCCAGCAGTTACTCCCGCGCAGGGGCAGGAACTGAAGCTTTCTTT
CASSYSRAGAGTEAFF
>TRBV19|TRBJ2-7|.|TRBD1
TGTGCCAGTAGTTCGGGACAGGGGGTTCTCGAGCAGTACTTC
CASSSGQGVLEQYF
>TRBV3-1/TRBV3-2|TRBJ2-5|.|.
TGTGCCAGCAGCCAAGACAGAGTGGGGGGGACCCAGTACTTC
CASSQDRVGGTQYF
>TRBV24-1|TRBJ2-1|.|TRBD1
TGTGCCACCAGTGATTCAACAGGGGTACGTGGCGGTGAGCAGTTCTTC
CATSDSTGVRGGEQFF
>TRBV11-3|TRBJ1-3|once|TRBD1
TGTGCCAGCAGCTTAATCTTTGGACAGGGCCGAGGAAACACCATATATTTT
CASSLIFGQGRGNTIYF
>TRBV28|TRBJ2-2|.|.
TGTGCCAGCAGTTTGCCCCAGGGTGCGGCCACCGGGGAGCTGTTTTTT
CASSLPQGAATGELFF
>TRBV5-1|TRBJ2-5|.|TRBD1
TGCGCCAGCAGCTGGGGGGACAGGGTTGGAGAGACCCAGTACTTC
CASSWGDRVGETQYF
>TRBV28|TRBJ1-2|.|TRBD1
TGTGCCAGCAGTTTATCCCCTGGGACAGGGGATGGCTACACCTTC
CASSLSPGTGDGYTF